One and the same sample provided the 25 T cell receptor beta chains below, sequenced in a study of post-analysis software for immune sequencing data. Findings and limits, study-wide: With TRBV5-6, TRBV5-1 and TRBV20-1 included, a handful of TRBV segments were more frequent in patients than in controls.

Unique molecular identifiers tagged the TCR beta cDNA libraries. Via MiXCR, TCRdb re-called the PCR reads, giving one row per CDR3 protein. In the table there are 820,000 or so distinct CDR3 sequences, about 50% of which are singletons. Their antigens remain unidentified. The sequenced sample consisted of blood. These receptors were taken from a girl aged 5-17 years with multiple sclerosis.

The chain recombines TRBV12-3 or TRBV12-4 with TRBJ2-5; D may be TRBD1 (6 bases). V lost 7 bases and J lost 0, with 12 bases in between. The CDR3 has 14 residues. Here the CDR3 reads CASIAQGNQETQYF. The DNA for the CDR3 is TGTGCCAGCATAGCACAGGGCAACCAAGAGACCCAGTACTTC.

In this sample, this clonotype turned up a few times. V and J are TRBV7-3 and TRBJ2-1, with 9 bases that match TRBD2. The CDR3 is 17 residues long. Per germline, CDR1 SGHTA and CDR2 FQGTGA. With V trimmed by 5 bases and J by 7 bases, 15 bases remained unmatched. In DNA form, the CDR3 reads TGTGCCAGCAGCCCCCGAATGCCGGGACTAGCCACTAATGAGCAGTTCTTC. Translating it yields CASSPRMPGLATNEQFF. Full variable domain (rest looked up from reference TRBV7-3 and TRBJ2-1): GAGVSQTPSNKVTEKGKYVELRCDPISGHTALYWYRQSLGQGPEFLIYFQGTGAADDSGLPNDRFFAVRPEGSVSTLKIQRTERGDSAVYLCASSPRMPGLATNEQFFGPGTRLTVL.

The rearrangement links TRBV3-1 to TRBJ2-4; TRBD1 matches at 8 bases. The V gene's germline CDR1 is LGHDT and CDR2 YNNKEL (reference sequence). V dropped 2 bases and J dropped 7; count of bases not matched to a gene: 10. The CDR3 contains 16 residues. The CDR3 DNA reads TGTGCCAGCAGCCAACCTTTTAGAGACAGGGGTAACATTCAGTACTTC. Its translation is CASSQPFRDRGNIQYF.

The genes are TRBV7-9 and TRBJ2-7; TRBD2 matches at 7 bases. V lost 7 bases, J lost 3 bases, and 9 bases stayed unmatched. CDR3 length: 14 residues. Germline CDR1 is SEHNR and CDR2 is FQNEAQ (reference sequence). CDR3 region: CASTKREGRYEQYF. CDR3 bases: TGTGCCAGCACCAAAAGGGAGGGGCGCTACGAGCAGTACTTC. Looking up the rest from reference TRBV7-9 and TRBJ2-7 gives the full variable domain: DTGVSQNPRHKITKRGQNVTFRCDPISEHNRLYWYRQTLGQGPEFLTYFQNEAQLEKSRLLSDRFSAERPKGSFSTLEIQRTEQGDSAMYLCASTKREGRYEQYFGPGTRLTVT.

The chain is built from TRBV3-1 and TRBJ2-7; 13 positions match TRBD2. The CDR3 totals 18 residues. The germline gives CDR1 LGHDT, CDR2 YNNKEL (reference sequence). Trimming cost V 2 bases and J 10 bases; bases outside gene matches: 17. CDR3 nucleotide sequence: TGTGCCAGCAGCCAACCGGGACTAGCGGGAATCTCCAAGAGGGCCCAGTACTTC. Its translation: CASSQPGLAGISKRAQYF.

This chain joins TRBV6-5 and TRBJ1-2; D uncertain. CDR3 length: 16 amino acids. Trimming removed 4 bases at V and 6 bases at J, with 21 bases between. In germline, CDR1 is MNHEY, CDR2 SVGAGI. The CDR3 loop reads CASSFFGYYALDGYTF. Written as DNA, the CDR3 is TGTGCCAGCAGTTTCTTTGGGTATTACGCTCTCGATGGCTACACCTTC.

The rearrangement joins TRBV20-1 to TRBJ2-7; the match to TRBD2 covers 7 bases. The CDR3 has 12 residues. Losses at the gene ends were 8 bases for V and 3 bases for J; bases not matched to a gene: 7. Germline CDR1 DFQATT, CDR2 SNEGSKA (reference sequence). In DNA form, the CDR3 reads TGCAGTACAACCGGGACTAACTACGAGCAGTACTTC. This encodes CSTTGTNYEQYF.

The gene calls are TRBV29-1 and TRBJ1-2; D is unresolved. The CDR3 covers 14 residues. Germline V gives CDR1 SQVTM, CDR2 ANQGSEA. V was clipped by 4 bases and J by 3 bases, with 15 bases between them. CDR3 DNA sequence: TGCAGCGTTGCAGGCCGGGGAAAGGACTATGGCTACACCTTC. This gives the protein CSVAGRGKDYGYTF.

This sequence joins TRBV12-3 or TRBV12-4 and TRBJ2-5; the match to TRBD2 covers 9 bases. J was trimmed by 5 bases and V by 3 bases; bases with no gene match: 13. The CDR3 runs 17 residues. CDR3 in DNA: TGTGCCAGCAGTTTCGGTAGCGGGGGAGGGATGGCCGAGACCCAGTACTTC. This sequence encodes CASSFGSGGGMAETQYF.

The rearrangement joins TRBV7-8 to TRBJ2-3; no definite D call. CDR1 SGHVS and CDR2 FQNEAQ come from the germline V gene. This CDR3 is built from 13 residues. The ends were cut back, 3 bases at V and 2 bases at J, with 6 bases in the middle. CDR3 coding DNA: TGTGCCAGCAGCTTTAGCTACACAGATACGCAGTATTTT. Encoded protein: CASSFSYTDTQYF. Full variable domain (rest looked up from reference TRBV7-8 and TRBJ2-3): GAGVSQSPRYKVAKRGQDVALRCDPISGHVSLFWYQQALGQGPEFLTYFQNEAQLDKSGLPSDRFFAERPEGSVSTLKIQRTQQEDSAVYLCASSFSYTDTQYFGPGTRLTVL.

The gene calls are TRBV5-6 and TRBJ2-5; D is unresolved. Germline CDR1 SGHDT, CDR2 YYEEEE. The CDR3 loop spans 15 amino acids. With 3 bases removed from V and 1 base from J, the gap between germline ends came to 13 bases. The DNA of the CDR3 is TGTGCCAGCAGCTCTGTCGGGTTACTCCAAGAGACCCAGTACTTC. Its protein is CASSSVGLLQETQYF. Full variable domain (rest looked up from reference TRBV5-6 and TRBJ2-5): DAGVTQSPTHLIKTRGQQVTLRCSPKSGHDTVSWYQQALGQGPQFIFQYYEEEERQRGNFPDRFSGHQFPNYSSELNVNALLLGDSALYLCASSSVGLLQETQYFGPGTRLLVL.

The table lists this clonotype with a few counts. The chain recombines TRBV11-2 with TRBJ2-4, with D uncertain. This CDR3 contains 14 residues. The V end lost 3 bases, the J end lost 0 bases, and 6 bases lay between the germline ends. The V gene's germline CDR1 is SGHAT and CDR2 FQNNGV. This CDR3 reads CASSFHSAKNIQYF. For the CDR3, the DNA is TGTGCCAGCAGCTTTCACTCAGCCAAAAACATTCAGTACTTC.

Only one count was recorded for this clonotype. The chain carries TRBV29-1 and TRBJ2-5; the D is unclear. This CDR3 spans 13 amino acids. Trimming cost V 4 bases and J 3 bases, with 12 bases left between them. Germline lookup yields CDR1 SQVTM and CDR2 ANQGSEA. The DNA of the CDR3 is TGCAGCGTTGGGCTCCGGCAGAAAGAGACCCAGTACTTC. Translating gives CSVGLRQKETQYF.

The table lists this clonotype with a few counts. This sequence joins TRBV4-1 and TRBJ1-2; 7 nucleotides match TRBD1. Germline V gene lookup returns CDR1 MGHRA and CDR2 YSYEKL. With 1 base clipped from V and 0 bases from J, the junction kept 11 bases outside the gene matches. The CDR3 runs to 18 residues. DNA for the CDR3: TGCGCCAGCAGCCAAGGAGCGGGACAGCCACGGCCTAACTATGGCTACACCTTC. Translating gives CASSQGAGQPRPNYGYTF.

This chain connects TRBV29-1 to TRBJ2-2; TRBD2 aligns across 10 bases. The V gene end was trimmed by 6 bases and the J gene end by 1 base; junction bases not matched to a gene: 5. Germline V gene data show CDR1 as SQVTM and CDR2 as ANQGSEA. There are 15 residues in the CDR3. CDR3 bases: TGCAGCGTGCGGACTAGCGGACTGAACACCGGGGAGCTGTTTTTT. Amino acids: CSVRTSGLNTGELFF.

This chain uses TRBV2 with TRBJ1-2; 9 bases align to TRBD1. After removal of 2 bases from V and 6 bases from J, the junction contained 1 base not matched to a gene. CDR1 and CDR2 (germline): SNHLY, FYNNEI. This CDR3 has 13 amino acids. In DNA, the CDR3 is TGTGCCAGCAGTGAACGGACAGGGGATGGCTACACCTTC. It encodes CASSERTGDGYTF. Together with reference TRBV2 and TRBJ1-2, the CDR3 gives the full variable domain: EPEVTQTPSHQVTQMGQEVILRCVPISNHLYFYWYRQILGQKVEFLVSFYNNEISEKSEIFDDQFSVERPDGSNFTLKIRSTKLEDSAMYFCASSERTGDGYTFGSGTRLTVV.

This clonotype was picked up a small number of times. The chain links TRBV5-1 to TRBJ2-3; 8 bases are shared with TRBD1. This CDR3 region has 13 residues. The V segment lost 2 bases and the J segment 8 bases; nucleotides outside the gene matches: 4. Germline lookup yields CDR1 SGHRS and CDR2 YFSETQ. The CDR3 nucleotides are TGCGCCAGCAGCTTCGGACAGGGCGGTACGCAGTATTTT. Translating gives CASSFGQGGTQYF. The entire variable domain, with the rest obtained from reference TRBV5-1 and TRBJ2-3, is as follows: KAGVTQTPRYLIKTRGQQVTLSCSPISGHRSVSWYQQTPGQGLQFLFEYFSETQRNKGNFPGRFSGRQFSNSRSEMNVSTLELGDSALYLCASSFGQGGTQYFGPGTRLTVL.

This clonotype turned up a few times. The chain couples TRBV5-1 to TRBJ2-5; no clear D gene. Germline-derived CDR1 and CDR2 are SGHRS and YFSETQ. Trimming left V 5 bases short and J 4 bases short, with 12 bases between. CDR3 length: 13 residues. The DNA of the CDR3 is TGCGCCAGCAGTGCCCTGGTCGGAGAGACCCAGTACTTC. It codes for CASSALVGETQYF.

The chain carries TRBV20-1 and TRBJ2-1, with TRBD2 as a possible D gene (5 bases). The CDR3 extends over 14 amino acids. The V gene's germline CDR1 is DFQATT and CDR2 SNEGSKA (reference sequence). The ends were cut back, 3 bases at V and 0 bases at J, with 9 bases in the middle. For the CDR3, the DNA is TGCAGTGCTAGCCCAGCGGCCTCCTACAATGAGCAGTTCTTC. Its protein product is CSASPAASYNEQFF.

The J gene is TRBJ2-1, the V gene TRBV5-1, with D perhaps TRBD2 (6 bases). CDR3 length equals 16 residues. V shed 7 bases and J shed 0 bases, with 17 bases lying between them. CDR1 SGHRS and CDR2 YFSETQ come from the germline V gene. CDR3 sequence (DNA): TGCGCCAGCGGCTCGCCACGGGGGAGCTCCTACAATGAGCAGTTCTTC. It specifies CASGSPRGSSYNEQFF.

This clonotype was detected a few times. The V call is TRBV12-3 or TRBV12-4, the J call TRBJ2-1, with TRBD1 as a possible D gene (5 bases). Trimming took off 0 bases at V and 5 bases at J, with 17 bases between the two ends. The CDR3 totals 17 residues. In DNA form, the CDR3 reads TGTGCCAGCAGTTTAGCGCAGGGAAGGGCGGACCACAATGAGCAGTTCTTC. It encodes CASSLAQGRADHNEQFF.

This chain joins TRBV4-1 and TRBJ2-3, with 7 bases lining up with TRBD2. The CDR3 is 16 residues long. Germline-derived CDR1 and CDR2 are MGHRA and YSYEKL. V lost 4 bases, J lost 4 bases, and 11 bases stayed unmatched. This CDR3 reads CASSPPGLENPDTQYF. DNA of the CDR3: TGCGCCAGCAGCCCACCTGGACTAGAAAACCCAGATACGCAGTATTTT.

This clonotype came up a few times. V is TRBV29-1 and J is TRBJ2-1, with 8 positions matching TRBD2. Germline values: CDR1 SQVTM, CDR2 ANQGSEA. With 6 bases clipped from V and 8 bases from J, the junction kept 15 bases outside the gene matches. CDR3 length: 15 residues. CDR3 loop: CSVDAGTSKFDEQFF. The CDR3 nucleotides are TGCAGCGTAGACGCCGGGACTAGTAAATTTGATGAGCAGTTCTTC.

V and J are TRBV3-1 and TRBJ1-1; TRBD1 might be the D (5 bases). Germline V gives CDR1 LGHDT, CDR2 YNNKEL (reference sequence). The CDR3 totals 16 residues. Trimming took 3 bases from V and 3 from J, leaving 17 bases between them. CDR3 nucleotides: TGTGCCAGCAGCCATTTGAGGGGTGGGAAGGACACTGAAGCTTTCTTT. Translated: CASSHLRGGKDTEAFF.

The gene calls are TRBV29-1 and TRBJ2-5, with D maybe TRBD1 (5 bases). Germline CDR1 reads SQVTM; CDR2 reads ANQGSEA. V lost 0 bases, J lost 11 bases, and 13 bases lay in between. The CDR3 consists of 12 residues. CDR3 nucleotide sequence: TGCAGCGTTGAAGACCAGGGTTTCGGGCAGTACTTC. Protein: CSVEDQGFGQYF.